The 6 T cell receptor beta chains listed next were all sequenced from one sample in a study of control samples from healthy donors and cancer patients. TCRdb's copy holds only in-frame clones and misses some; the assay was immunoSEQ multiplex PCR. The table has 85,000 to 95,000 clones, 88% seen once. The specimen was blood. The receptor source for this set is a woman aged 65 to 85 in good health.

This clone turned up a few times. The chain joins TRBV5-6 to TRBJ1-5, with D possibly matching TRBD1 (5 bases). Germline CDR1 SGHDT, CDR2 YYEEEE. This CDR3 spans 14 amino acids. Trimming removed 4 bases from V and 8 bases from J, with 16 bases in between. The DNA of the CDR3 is TGTGCCAGCAGCCCCCGGGGGAACCAGAAGCCCCAGCATTTT. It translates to CASSPRGNQKPQHF.

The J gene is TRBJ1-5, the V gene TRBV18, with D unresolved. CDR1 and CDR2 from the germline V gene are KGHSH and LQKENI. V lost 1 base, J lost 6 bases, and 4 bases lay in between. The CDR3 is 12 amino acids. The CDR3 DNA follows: TGTGCCAGCTCACCACAGGGTCAGCCCCAGCATTTT. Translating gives CASSPQGQPQHF.

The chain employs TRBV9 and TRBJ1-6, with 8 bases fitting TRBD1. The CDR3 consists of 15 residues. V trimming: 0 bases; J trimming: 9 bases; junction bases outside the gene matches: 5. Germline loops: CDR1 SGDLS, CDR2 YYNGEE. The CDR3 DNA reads TGTGCCAGCAGCGTAGAGGGACAGGCTTCTTCACCCCTCCACTTT. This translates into CASSVEGQASSPLHF.

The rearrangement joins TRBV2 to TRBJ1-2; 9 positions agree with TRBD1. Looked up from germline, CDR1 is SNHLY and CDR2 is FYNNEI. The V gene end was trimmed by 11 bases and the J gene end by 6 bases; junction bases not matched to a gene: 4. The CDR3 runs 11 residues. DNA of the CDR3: TGTGCCCCGACAGGGGGGCATGGCTACACCTTC. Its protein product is CAPTGGHGYTF.

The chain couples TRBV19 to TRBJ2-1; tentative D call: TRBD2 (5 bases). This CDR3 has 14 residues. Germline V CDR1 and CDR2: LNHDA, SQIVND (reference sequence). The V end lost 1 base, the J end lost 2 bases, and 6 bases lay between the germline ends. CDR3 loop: CASSIAGTYNEQFF. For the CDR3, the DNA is TGTGCCAGTAGTATAGCGGGAACCTACAATGAGCAGTTCTTC.

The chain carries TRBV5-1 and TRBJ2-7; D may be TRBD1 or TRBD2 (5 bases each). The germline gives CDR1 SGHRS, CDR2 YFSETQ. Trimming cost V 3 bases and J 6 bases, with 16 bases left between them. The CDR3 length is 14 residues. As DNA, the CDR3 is TGCGCCAGCAGCTCCCAATCCGGGGCTTCCGAGCAGTACTTC. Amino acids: CASSSQSGASEQYF.